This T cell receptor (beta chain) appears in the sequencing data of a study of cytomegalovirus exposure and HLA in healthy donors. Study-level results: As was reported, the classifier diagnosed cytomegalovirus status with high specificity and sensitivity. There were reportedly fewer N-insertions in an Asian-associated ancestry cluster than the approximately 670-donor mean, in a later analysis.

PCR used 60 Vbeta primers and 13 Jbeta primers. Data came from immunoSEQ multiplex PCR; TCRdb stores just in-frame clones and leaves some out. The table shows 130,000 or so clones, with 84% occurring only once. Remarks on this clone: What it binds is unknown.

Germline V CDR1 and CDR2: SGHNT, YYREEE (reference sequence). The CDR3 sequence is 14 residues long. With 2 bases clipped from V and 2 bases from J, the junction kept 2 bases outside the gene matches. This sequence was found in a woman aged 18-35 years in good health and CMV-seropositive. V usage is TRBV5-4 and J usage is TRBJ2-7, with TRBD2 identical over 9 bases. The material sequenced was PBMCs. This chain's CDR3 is CASSLAGGTYEQYF. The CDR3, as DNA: TGTGCCAGCAGCTTAGCGGGGGGCACCTACGAGCAGTACTTC.